This is a list of T cell receptor beta chains from one sample in a study of regulatory T cells in long-lasting Graves disease. Each CDR3 protein gets one entry after TCRdb re-called the multiplex PCR reads with MiXCR. The table includes about 530,000 distinct CDR3 sequences, 16% detected once. The same specimen was also included in a second study, on T cells in Graves' hyperthyroidism and ophthalmopathy.

The material sequenced was peripheral blood mononuclear cells (PBMCs), taken at new diagnosis, from a patient treated with antithyroid drugs. The receptors come from a woman aged 40-65 years with Graves disease. The CDR3 runs from the conserved cysteine through the conserved F or W. The D gene is left open where the match is weak. Clone size appears in some rows only: once, few, many, or a class for an expanded clone.

clone_size	d_call	v_call	j_call	cdr3_aa	cdr3_nt
many	.	TRBV2	TRBJ1-6	CASSGRYNSPLHF	TGTGCCAGCAGTGGTCGGTATAATTCACCCCTCCACTTT
.	TRBD1	TRBV5-1	TRBJ2-4	CASSPGQGAPKNIQYF	TGCGCCAGCAGCCCCGGACAGGGGGCTCCCAAAAACATTCAGTACTTC
.	.	TRBV6-1	TRBJ1-1	CASSNLGKGDTEAFF	TGTGCCAGCAGCAACTTAGGAAAGGGAGACACTGAAGCTTTCTTT
many	.	TRBV7-3	TRBJ2-1	CASSLRAGAVGNEQFF	TGTGCCAGCAGCTTAAGGGCAGGGGCCGTAGGGAATGAGCAGTTCTTC
.	.	TRBV9	TRBJ1-4	CASSGNEKLFF	TGTGCCAGCAGCGGTAATGAAAAACTGTTTTTT
.	TRBD1	TRBV5-1	TRBJ2-1	CASSGTGGISYEQFF	TGCGCCAGCAGCGGGACAGGGGGCATTAGCTATGAGCAGTTCTTC
few	TRBD1	TRBV28	TRBJ1-6	CASSLARGGGSPLHF	TGTGCCAGCAGTTTAGCCAGGGGGGGCGGATCACCCCTCCACTTT
many	.	TRBV20-1	TRBJ2-3	CSLLSGASTDTQYF	TGCAGCCTACTGAGCGGAGCTAGCACAGATACGCAGTATTTT
once	.	TRBV25-1	TRBJ2-7	CATLDRLYEQYF	TGTGCCACCCTAGACAGGCTCTACGAGCAGTACTTC
few	TRBD2	TRBV20-1	TRBJ2-3	CSATRGGLGNTQYF	TGCAGTGCAACACGGGGGGGCCTTGGAAATACGCAGTATTTT
.	TRBD1	TRBV11-3	TRBJ1-2	CASSFGGQGASYTF	TGTGCCAGCAGCTTTGGGGGACAGGGGGCGAGCTACACCTTC
many	TRBD2	TRBV11-1	TRBJ2-7	CASSLPGLAGYEQYF	TGTGCCAGCAGCCTACCCGGACTAGCGGGCTACGAGCAGTACTTC
many	TRBD1	TRBV4-1	TRBJ1-2	CASSPGQLGYGYTF	TGCGCCAGCAGCCCGGGACAGTTGGGCTATGGCTACACCTTC
few	.	TRBV5-1	TRBJ1-4	CASSLVSGANEKLFF	TGCGCCAGCAGCTTGGTCTCGGGAGCGAATGAAAAACTGTTTTTT
many	TRBD2	TRBV3-1	TRBJ2-1	CASRFGFSGVNEQFF	TGTGCCAGCAGGTTCGGTTTTAGCGGGGTAAATGAGCAGTTCTTC
few	.	TRBV12-3/TRBV12-4	TRBJ1-4	CASSFGEEKLFF	TGTGCCAGCAGTTTCGGTGAAGAAAAACTGTTTTTT
many	TRBD1	TRBV12-3/TRBV12-4	TRBJ2-4	CASNRQGYSIQYF	TGTGCCAGCAATCGACAGGGATACTCCATTCAGTACTTC
few	.	TRBV11-2	TRBJ1-5	CASSLQSGTKEDSNQPQHF	TGTGCCAGCAGCTTACAATCCGGGACGAAAGAGGATAGCAATCAGCCCCAGCATTTT
.	.	TRBV12-3/TRBV12-4	TRBJ2-1	CASTLSSSGGEQFF	TGTGCCAGCACTCTCTCTTCAAGCGGAGGTGAGCAGTTCTTC
.	.	TRBV5-1	TRBJ2-2	CASSSTTGRNTGELFF	TGCGCCAGCAGCTCCACTACTGGGCGCAACACCGGGGAGCTGTTTTTT
.	TRBD1	TRBV12-3/TRBV12-4	TRBJ2-7	CASSPDRDEQYF	TGTGCCAGCAGCCCCGACAGGGATGAGCAGTACTTC
few	.	TRBV5-5	TRBJ1-4	CASSRGQVTTNEKLFF	TGTGCCAGCAGCCGAGGTCAGGTCACAACTAATGAAAAACTGTTTTTT
few	TRBD1	TRBV20-1	TRBJ1-5	CSATTGSNQPQHF	TGCAGTGCGACGACAGGGTCCAATCAGCCCCAGCATTTT
many	.	TRBV11-2	TRBJ1-1	CASSSYRDLGTEAFF	TGTGCCAGCAGTTCTTACAGGGACCTGGGCACTGAAGCTTTCTTT
many	.	TRBV12-3/TRBV12-4	TRBJ1-6	CASREGGGNSPLHF	TGTGCCAGCAGGGAAGGGGGTGGTAATTCACCCCTCCACTTT
.	TRBD1	TRBV6-4	TRBJ1-5	CASSQIQGANQPQHF	TGTGCCAGCAGCCAAATACAGGGGGCTAATCAGCCCCAGCATTTT
.	.	TRBV7-2	TRBJ2-3	CVSSLGLDTQYF	TGTGTCAGCAGCTTAGGGTTAGATACGCAGTATTTT
many	.	TRBV20-1	TRBJ1-1	CSARDTTLPAAFF	TGCAGTGCTAGAGATACGACGCTCCCAGCGGCTTTCTTT
many	.	TRBV28	TRBJ1-4	CASSRGHSTNEKLFF	TGTGCCAGCTCGCGGGGGCATTCAACTAATGAAAAACTGTTTTTT
many	.	TRBV6-5	TRBJ2-7	CASSYSRDPAAEQYF	TGTGCCAGCAGTTACTCGAGGGATCCCGCCGCCGAGCAGTACTTC
many	TRBD1	TRBV18	TRBJ1-2	CASSSYQGQGSYGYTF	TGTGCCAGCTCATCTTACCAGGGACAGGGGTCCTATGGCTACACCTTC
many	.	TRBV2	TRBJ1-1	CASSEGRELNTEAFF	TGTGCCAGCAGTGAAGGTCGGGAGTTGAACACTGAAGCTTTCTTT
many	.	TRBV18	TRBJ1-1	CASSPRQSTEAFF	TGTGCCAGCTCACCCCGACAGAGCACTGAAGCTTTCTTT
many	TRBD1	TRBV2	TRBJ1-5	CASCDRVNQPQHF	TGTGCCAGCTGCGACAGGGTCAATCAGCCCCAGCATTTT
many	.	TRBV15	TRBJ2-5	CATSRHSGYQETQYF	TGTGCCACCAGCAGACATTCGGGCTACCAAGAGACCCAGTACTTC
.	TRBD1	TRBV3-1	TRBJ2-5	CASSQSPGTGTETQYF	TGTGCCAGCAGCCAATCCCCCGGGACAGGGACTGAGACCCAGTACTTC
many	.	TRBV15	TRBJ1-6	CATSRVGELTLHF	TGTGCCACCAGCAGAGTCGGAGAACTCACCCTCCACTTT
few	TRBD2	TRBV7-2	TRBJ2-1	CASSLGDYSSYNEQFF	TGTGCCAGCAGCTTAGGGGACTACAGCTCCTACAATGAGCAGTTCTTC
few	.	TRBV12-3/TRBV12-4	TRBJ1-2	CASSSVPRAHGYTF	TGTGCCAGCAGTTCCGTGCCCAGGGCTCATGGCTACACCTTC
.	TRBD1	TRBV2	TRBJ2-5	CASSEQGAQETQYF	TGTGCCAGCAGTGAACAGGGGGCTCAAGAGACCCAGTACTTC
few	TRBD2	TRBV7-9	TRBJ2-3	CASSLTSGLADTQYF	TGTGCCAGCAGCCTTACTAGCGGCTTAGCGGATACGCAGTATTTT
.	TRBD2	TRBV6-5	TRBJ2-7	CASSYVQRGGSVGNEQYF	TGTGCCAGCAGTTACGTTCAGCGGGGGGGCTCTGTAGGTAATGAGCAGTACTTC
many	.	TRBV7-2	TRBJ2-3	CASSLGTHPIDTQYF	TGTGCCAGCAGCTTAGGGACACACCCGATAGATACGCAGTATTTT
.	TRBD1	TRBV28	TRBJ1-4	CATRGPPEKLFF	TGTGCCACCAGGGGGCCCCCTGAAAAACTGTTTTTT
many	TRBD2	TRBV2	TRBJ2-3	CASSKRGVGTDTQYF	TGTGCCAGCAGCAAGCGGGGGGTAGGCACAGATACGCAGTATTTT
many	TRBD2	TRBV2	TRBJ2-7	CASSETSGLHEQYF	TGTGCCAGCAGTGAAACTAGCGGGCTTCACGAGCAGTACTTC
.	.	TRBV20-1	TRBJ2-5	CSAPWFGGQSQETQYF	TGCAGTGCACCGTGGTTTGGGGGCCAATCCCAAGAGACCCAGTACTTC
many	TRBD1	TRBV27	TRBJ1-2	CASRPPGQGYGYTF	TGTGCCAGCAGACCTCCGGGACAGGGTTATGGCTACACCTTC
.	.	TRBV2	TRBJ1-4	CASSQGAEQLFF	TGTGCCAGCAGCCAAGGGGCGGAACAACTGTTTTTT
many	.	TRBV10-3	TRBJ1-1	CAISEAASNTEAFF	TGTGCCATCAGTGAGGCAGCCTCGAACACTGAAGCTTTCTTT
many	.	TRBV6-5	TRBJ2-7	CASSWGYEQYF	TGTGCCAGCAGTTGGGGCTACGAGCAGTACTTC
few	TRBD2	TRBV28	TRBJ2-2	CASSLDPSGGTGELFF	TGTGCCAGCAGTTTAGATCCTAGCGGGGGCACCGGGGAGCTGTTTTTT
.	TRBD2	TRBV2	TRBJ2-3	CASRVAGAATDTQYF	TGTGCCAGCAGGGTAGCGGGGGCCGCCACAGATACGCAGTATTTT
many	.	TRBV7-9	TRBJ1-2	CASSHRPYYGYTF	TGTGCCAGCAGCCACAGGCCCTACTATGGCTACACCTTC
.	TRBD1	TRBV19	TRBJ1-2	CASSPGQGADGYTF	TGTGCCAGTAGTCCCGGACAGGGGGCTGATGGCTACACCTTC
few	.	TRBV12-3/TRBV12-4	TRBJ2-4	CASSLLGGVDIQYF	TGTGCCAGCAGTTTATTGGGGGGAGTAGACATTCAGTACTTC
many	.	TRBV5-6	TRBJ2-1	CASSWIGEQFF	TGTGCCAGCAGCTGGATTGGTGAGCAGTTCTTC
many	.	TRBV6-1	TRBJ1-1	CASSGPSAFF	TGTGCCAGCAGTGGACCCTCAGCTTTCTTT